The 27 T cell receptor beta chains below come from one sample, sequenced in a study of blood T cell repertoires in COVID-19. Sequenced by immunoSEQ multiplex PCR; TCRdb stores in-frame clones only, minus some. The table shows 400,000 or so clones, with more than 85% occurring only once. The sequencing input was peripheral blood. These receptors all stem from a human donor in a cohort sampled during active COVID-19.

V and J are TRBV28 and TRBJ2-5, with D tentatively TRBD2 (6 bases). Germline V lookup: CDR1 MDHEN, CDR2 SYDVKM. The CDR3 is 15 residues long. V was shortened by 5 bases and J by 2 bases, with 15 bases between the two germline ends. The CDR3 coding sequence is TGTGCCAGCAGTCCCGCCGGGAGAGCGCAAGAGACCCAGTACTTC. Translating gives CASSPAGRAQETQYF. The complete variable domain, with remaining parts taken from reference TRBV28 and TRBJ2-5, reads DVKVTQSSRYLVKRTGEKVFLECVQDMDHENMFWYRQDPGLGLRLIYFSYDVKMKEKGDIPEGYSVSREKKERFSLILESASTNQTSMYLCASSPAGRAQETQYFGPGTRLLVL.

The CDR3 DNA sequence: TGCGCCAGCAGCTTGGCAGGGGGCATTTCCTACGAGCAGTACTTC. Its protein product is CASSLAGGISYEQYF. The chain recombines TRBV5-1 with TRBJ2-7; the match to TRBD1 covers 8 bases. V lost 0 bases, J lost 1 base, and 3 bases stayed unmatched. The CDR3 sequence is 15 residues long. Germline CDR1 reads SGHRS; CDR2 reads YFSETQ.

This chain connects TRBV30 to TRBJ1-5; D gene ambiguous. CDR1 and CDR2 (germline): GTSNPN, SVGIG (reference sequence). Between the trimmed V and J ends, which lost 5 bases and 0 bases, there was a span of 8 bases. The CDR3 contains 13 residues. For the CDR3, the DNA is TGTGCCTGGGGCCACTATAGCAATCAGCCCCAGCATTTT. It translates to CAWGHYSNQPQHF.

This chain joins TRBV6-5 and TRBJ1-5; TRBD1 is a possible D gene (5 bases). Per germline, CDR1 MNHEY and CDR2 SVGAGI. The CDR3 extends over 13 amino acids. The V gene lost 6 bases and the J gene lost 5 bases, with 11 bases spanning the gap. The CDR3 region has the DNA TGTGCCAGCAGCCCGACCAGGGATCAGCCCCAGCATTTT. It translates to CASSPTRDQPQHF.

The chain couples TRBV5-1 to TRBJ2-1; 7 positions match TRBD2. The CDR3 extends over 15 amino acids. The germline V gene has CDR1 SGHRS and CDR2 YFSETQ. Trimming removed 1 base from V and 8 bases from J; junction bases left unmatched: 9. DNA of the CDR3: TGCGCCAGCAGCTTGAGTGCGGGAGCGCACGATGAGCAGTTCTTC. Translating gives CASSLSAGAHDEQFF.

The V call is TRBV6-5, the J call TRBJ1-5, with D perhaps matching TRBD1 (6 bases). Germline CDR1 MNHEY, CDR2 SVGAGI. The CDR3 contains 13 residues. The V end was cut by 6 bases, the J end by 0 bases, with 6 bases between. CDR3 bases: TGTGCCAGCAGGGACAGTAGCAATCAGCCCCAGCATTTT. Translation gives CASRDSSNQPQHF.

This chain joins TRBV29-1 and TRBJ2-2; TRBD1 matches at 10 bases. Germline V gene sequence: CDR1 SQVTM, CDR2 ANQGSEA. V dropped 1 base and J dropped 4; count of bases not matched to a gene: 3. The CDR3 sequence is 15 residues long. The CDR3 loop is CSVEAGQGSTGELFF. The CDR3 DNA is TGCAGCGTTGAAGCGGGACAGGGGAGCACCGGGGAGCTGTTTTTT.

In its sample, this clone was seen once. This chain joins TRBV3-1 (or the pseudogene TRBV3-2) and TRBJ2-5; no firm D call. V lost 5 bases, J lost 2 bases, and 3 bases lay in between. Germline V gives CDR1 LGHDT, CDR2 YNNKEL (reference sequence). The length of the CDR3 is 11 residues. In DNA form, the CDR3 reads TGTGCCAGCAGCTCGCAAGAGACCCAGTACTTC. Protein: CASSSQETQYF.

The chain couples TRBV2 to TRBJ2-1, with D perhaps matching TRBD2 (6 bases). This CDR3 has 14 residues. V gave up 8 bases and J gave up 5 bases, with 16 bases separating them. Germline lookup yields CDR1 SNHLY and CDR2 FYNNEI. DNA for the CDR3: TGTGCCAGCCTCGGCGGGGCGGGGAACAATGAGCAGTTCTTC. Protein sequence: CASLGGAGNNEQFF. The entire variable domain, with the rest obtained from reference TRBV2 and TRBJ2-1, is as follows: EPEVTQTPSHQVTQMGQEVILRCVPISNHLYFYWYRQILGQKVEFLVSFYNNEISEKSEIFDDQFSVERPDGSNFTLKIRSTKLEDSAMYFCASLGGAGNNEQFFGPGTRLTVL.

A word on this clone: The identical CDR3 is also encoded by other nucleotide sequences in the sample. The J gene is TRBJ2-5, the V gene TRBV3-1 (or the pseudogene TRBV3-2); D remains ambiguous. Per germline, CDR1 LGHDT and CDR2 YNNKEL (reference sequence). Trimming removed 7 bases from V and 0 bases from J, with 9 bases in between. The CDR3 totals 13 residues. In DNA form, the CDR3 reads TGTGCCAGCACCACACGATACCAAGAGACCCAGTACTTC. This encodes CASTTRYQETQYF.

The CDR3 sequence: CASMRRASANVLTF. CDR3 bases: TGTGCCAGCATGAGGAGGGCTTCAGCCAACGTCCTGACTTTC. This chain links TRBV7-8 with TRBJ2-6; TRBD2 might be the D (6 bases). This CDR3 contains 14 residues. V dropped 7 bases and J dropped 7 bases, with 14 bases sitting between them. The germline CDR1 and CDR2 sequences are SGHVS and FQNEAQ.

The chain joins TRBV29-1 to TRBJ2-7; D is unresolved. Between the trimmed V and J ends, which lost 1 base and 0 bases, there was a span of 10 bases. In germline, CDR1 is SQVTM, CDR2 ANQGSEA. CDR3 length equals 14 residues. The CDR3 region is CSVEVATSSYEQYF. The CDR3, as DNA: TGCAGCGTTGAAGTCGCGACTTCCTCCTACGAGCAGTACTTC.

The V call is TRBV15, the J call TRBJ2-2; 13 nucleotides match TRBD2. The CDR3 is made up of 17 amino acids. Germline CDR1 reads LNHNV; CDR2 reads YYDKDF (reference sequence). Trimming took 5 bases from V and 7 from J; bases not matched to a gene: 10. The chain's CDR3 is CATSSGLAGVGDGELFF. The CDR3, as DNA: TGTGCCACCAGCTCTGGACTAGCGGGAGTAGGAGACGGGGAGCTGTTTTTT.

In its sample, this clone was seen once. V and J are TRBV15 and TRBJ2-2, with D perhaps matching TRBD2 (6 bases). Trimming removed 0 bases at V and 0 bases at J, with 8 bases between. The CDR3 sequence is 16 residues long. Germline V gene sequence: CDR1 LNHNV, CDR2 YYDKDF (reference sequence). CDR3: CATSRDRRANTGELFF. CDR3 bases: TGTGCCACCAGCAGAGATAGGAGGGCGAACACCGGGGAGCTGTTTTTT.

The chain combines TRBV4-1 with TRBJ2-2; 15 nucleotides align to TRBD2. Trimming took 2 bases from V and 6 from J; bases not matched to a gene: 7. The length of the CDR3 is 18 residues. Germline loops: CDR1 MGHRA, CDR2 YSYEKL. In nucleotides, the CDR3 is TGCGCCAGCAGCCAACCCGGGACTAGCGGGAGGTGGGCCGGGGAGCTGTTTTTT. This sequence encodes CASSQPGTSGRWAGELFF.

V usage is TRBV4-2 and J usage is TRBJ2-4; 14 bases map to TRBD2. Germline assignment: CDR1 LGHNA and CDR2 YNFKEQ. V gave up 4 bases and J gave up 0 bases; unmatched junction bases: 11. This CDR3 is 20 amino acids long. The CDR3 DNA reads as TGTGCCAGCAGCCGCTCCACCCGGACTAGCGGGGGGATAGCCAAAAACATTCAGTACTTC. Translating it yields CASSRSTRTSGGIAKNIQYF.

The chain joins TRBV10-3 to TRBJ2-2; D ambiguous. The germline CDR1 and CDR2 sequences are ENHRY and SYGVKD. The CDR3 is 14 residues long. Trimming shortened V by 2 bases and J by 3 bases, and 7 bases separated the two germline ends. DNA of the CDR3: TGTGCCATCAGTGAGAGTGCGGACACCGGGGAGCTGTTTTTT. As protein: CAISESADTGELFF.

The CDR3 bases are TGTGCCAGCAGCCAGTCAGGGTACAATCAGCCCCAGCATTTT. It codes for CASSQSGYNQPQHF. The genes are TRBV7-9 and TRBJ1-5; TRBD1 is a possible D gene (5 bases). The germline V and J ends were trimmed by 5 bases and 3 bases, with 11 bases remaining between them. CDR1 and CDR2 (germline): SEHNR, FQNEAQ (reference sequence). This CDR3 comprises 14 residues.

The genes are TRBV28 and TRBJ2-7; D is uncertain. Germline V CDR1 and CDR2: MDHEN, SYDVKM. Trimming stripped 5 bases from V and 7 bases from J, with 12 bases between. The CDR3 is 12 residues long. Here the CDR3 reads CASSGQLWEQYF. The CDR3 DNA sequence: TGTGCCAGCAGTGGGCAACTTTGGGAGCAGTACTTC.

The V and J genes are TRBV5-1 and TRBJ2-2; perhaps TRBD1 as D (6 bases). This CDR3 contains 16 residues. Trimming took 4 bases from V and 3 from J, leaving 16 bases between them. The germline CDR1 and CDR2 sequences are SGHRS and YFSETQ. In nucleotides, the CDR3 is TGCGCCAGCAGCATTAGCAGGGGAGAGGACACCGGGGAGCTGTTTTTT. This codes for CASSISRGEDTGELFF.

The chain is built from TRBV28 and TRBJ1-5; 10 bases match TRBD1. CDR1 and CDR2 from the germline V gene are MDHEN and SYDVKM. The CDR3 is 15 amino acids. Losses at the gene ends were 5 bases for V and 6 bases for J; bases not matched to a gene: 7. The CDR3 sequence is CASSAPGTGVQPQHF. CDR3 sequence (DNA): TGTGCCAGCAGTGCCCCCGGGACAGGGGTTCAGCCCCAGCATTTT.

This sequence joins TRBV3-1 (or the pseudogene TRBV3-2) and TRBJ2-1, with a weak D call TRBD2 (6 bases). CDR1 LGHDT and CDR2 YNNKEL come from the germline V gene (reference sequence). The CDR3 contains 17 residues. Deletions cut 4 bases from V and 8 bases from J, with 24 bases between. The CDR3 DNA is TGTGCCAGCAGCCCCCGCGTTTACCCTGGGAGGAGGTATGAGCAGTTCTTC. The encoded protein is CASSPRVYPGRRYEQFF.

CDR3 region: CASSQGRGFAYEQYF. The CDR3 bases are TGTGCCAGCAGCCAAGGTAGGGGGTTTGCCTACGAGCAGTACTTC. The chain links TRBV4-2 to TRBJ2-7; D possibly corresponds to TRBD1 (6 bases). The ends were cut back, 1 base at V and 2 bases at J, with 12 bases in the middle. Germline-derived CDR1 and CDR2 are LGHNA and YNFKEQ. This CDR3 is built from 15 residues.

This chain connects TRBV6-5 to TRBJ1-1; 8 bases match TRBD1. J gave up 11 bases and V 2 bases, and 10 bases lay outside the gene matches. The germline gives CDR1 MNHEY, CDR2 SVGAGI. The CDR3 runs to 14 residues. The CDR3 here is CASSYGTGGSLAFF. CDR3 bases: TGTGCCAGCAGTTACGGGACAGGCGGGTCGCTGGCTTTCTTT.

V and J are TRBV7-3 and TRBJ1-1, with 7 bases identical to TRBD1. Looked up from germline, CDR1 is SGHTA and CDR2 is FQGTGA. The CDR3 is made up of 14 amino acids. The V segment lost 6 bases and the J segment 3 bases; nucleotides outside the gene matches: 7. DNA for the CDR3: TGTGCCAGCAGTATGACAGGGCGGGACACTGAAGCTTTCTTT. Its protein is CASSMTGRDTEAFF.

The chain carries TRBV24-1 and TRBJ2-7; D possibly corresponds to TRBD1 (6 bases). Per the germline V gene, CDR1 is KGHDR and CDR2 is SFDVKD. The CDR3 has 14 residues. V lost 4 bases and J 0 bases, leaving 9 bases between the germline ends. CDR3 bases: TGTGCCACCAGTGAAACAGGGTCCTCCTACGAGCAGTACTTC. Translating gives CATSETGSSYEQYF.

V and J are TRBV9 and TRBJ1-2, with a weak D call TRBD1 (6 bases). Germline CDR1 SGDLS, CDR2 YYNGEE. V was shortened by 0 bases and J by 0 bases, with 24 bases between the two germline ends. The CDR3 covers 20 residues. CDR3 residues: CASSVVAGAIRLGPNYGYTF. The DNA for the CDR3 is TGTGCCAGCAGCGTAGTCGCGGGGGCCATACGTTTGGGACCTAACTATGGCTACACCTTC.